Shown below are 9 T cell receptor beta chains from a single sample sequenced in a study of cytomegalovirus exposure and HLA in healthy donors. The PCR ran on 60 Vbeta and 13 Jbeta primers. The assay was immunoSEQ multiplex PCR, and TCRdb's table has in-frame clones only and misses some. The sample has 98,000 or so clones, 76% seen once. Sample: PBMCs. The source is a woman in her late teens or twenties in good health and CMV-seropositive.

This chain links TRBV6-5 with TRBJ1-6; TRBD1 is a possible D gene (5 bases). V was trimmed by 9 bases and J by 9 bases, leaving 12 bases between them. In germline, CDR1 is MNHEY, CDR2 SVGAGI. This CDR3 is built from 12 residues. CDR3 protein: CASKTVSSPLHF. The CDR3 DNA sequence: TGTGCCAGTAAGACAGTCTCTTCACCCCTCCACTTT.

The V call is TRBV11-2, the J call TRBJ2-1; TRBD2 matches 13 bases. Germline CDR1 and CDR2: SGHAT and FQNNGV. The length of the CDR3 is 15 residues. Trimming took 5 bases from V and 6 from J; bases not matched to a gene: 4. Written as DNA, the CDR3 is TGTGCCAGCAGCACCCGGACTAGCGGGAGCAATGAGCAGTTCTTC. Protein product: CASSTRTSGSNEQFF.

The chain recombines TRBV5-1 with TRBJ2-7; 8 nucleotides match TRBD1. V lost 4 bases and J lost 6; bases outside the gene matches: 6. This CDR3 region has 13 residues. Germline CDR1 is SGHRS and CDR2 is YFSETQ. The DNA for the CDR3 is TGCGCCAGCAGCCCCAGGGACAGGCGCGAGCAGTACTTC. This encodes CASSPRDRREQYF.

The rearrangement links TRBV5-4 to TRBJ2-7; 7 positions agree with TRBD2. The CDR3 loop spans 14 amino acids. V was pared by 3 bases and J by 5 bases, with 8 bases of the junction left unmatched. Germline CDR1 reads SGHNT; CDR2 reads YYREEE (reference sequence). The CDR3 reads CASSSGLVGDEQYF. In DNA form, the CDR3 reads TGTGCCAGCAGCTCTGGACTAGTCGGCGACGAGCAGTACTTC.

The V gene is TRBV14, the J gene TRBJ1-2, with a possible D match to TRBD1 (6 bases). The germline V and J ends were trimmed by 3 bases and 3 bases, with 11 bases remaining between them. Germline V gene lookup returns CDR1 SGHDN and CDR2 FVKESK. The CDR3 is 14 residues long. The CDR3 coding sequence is TGTGCCAGCAGCCACGCAGGGGCCCACTATGGCTACACCTTC. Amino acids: CASSHAGAHYGYTF.

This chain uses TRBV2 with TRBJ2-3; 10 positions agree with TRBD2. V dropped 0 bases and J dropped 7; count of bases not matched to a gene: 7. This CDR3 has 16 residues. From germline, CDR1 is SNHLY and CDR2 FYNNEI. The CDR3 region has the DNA TGTGCCAGCAGTGAAGCCGGACTAGCGGAAAGCTATACGCAGTATTTT. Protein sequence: CASSEAGLAESYTQYF.

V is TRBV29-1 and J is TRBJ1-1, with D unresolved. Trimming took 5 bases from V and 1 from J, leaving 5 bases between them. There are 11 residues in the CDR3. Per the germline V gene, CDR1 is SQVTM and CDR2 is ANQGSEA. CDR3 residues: CSVYKNTEAFF. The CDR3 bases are TGCAGCGTTTACAAGAACACTGAAGCTTTCTTT.

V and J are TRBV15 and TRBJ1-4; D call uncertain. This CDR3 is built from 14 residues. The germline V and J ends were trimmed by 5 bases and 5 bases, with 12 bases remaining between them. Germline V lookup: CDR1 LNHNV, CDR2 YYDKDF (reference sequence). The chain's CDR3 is CATSLRTVNEKLFF. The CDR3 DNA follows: TGTGCCACCAGCCTTCGGACTGTAAATGAAAAACTGTTTTTT.

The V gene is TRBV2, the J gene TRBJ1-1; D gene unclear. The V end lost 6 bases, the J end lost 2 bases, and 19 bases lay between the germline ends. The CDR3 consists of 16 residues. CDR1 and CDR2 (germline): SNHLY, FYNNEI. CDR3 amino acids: CASRPLDSLLNTEAFF. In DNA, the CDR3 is TGTGCCAGCAGACCCCTGGACTCCCTACTTAACACTGAAGCTTTCTTT. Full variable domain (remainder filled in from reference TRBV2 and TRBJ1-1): EPEVTQTPSHQVTQMGQEVILRCVPISNHLYFYWYRQILGQKVEFLVSFYNNEISEKSEIFDDQFSVERPDGSNFTLKIRSTKLEDSAMYFCASRPLDSLLNTEAFFGQGTRLTVV.